Reported below is one T cell receptor beta chain. Authors' processing steps: From reference gene primer amplification, estimates of nucleated cell counts were derived. Sequencing used immunoSEQ multiplex PCR; TCRdb keeps in-frame clones, though not all of them. V and J calls and clone size come straight from that table; D and trimming were deduced from the DNA. Of some 44,000 clones listed, roughly nine tenths are singletons. The sample belongs to a study of blood T cell repertoires in COVID-19. Study details: Both acute and convalescent COVID-19 samples were obtained from the United States, Italy and Spain. Sample material is recorded as cDNA or gDNA derived from T cells, B-cell-depleted T cells, or PBMCs.

The CDR3 spans 14 residues. CDR1 is ENHRY and CDR2 is SYGVKD in the germline V gene. Trimming pared 7 bases from V and 3 bases from J, leaving 13 bases between. The clonotype originates from a man aged 45 to 65 with active COVID-19. Material: peripheral blood. The rearrangement joins TRBV10-3 to TRBJ2-1, with D perhaps matching TRBD2 (6 bases). The CDR3, as DNA: TGTGCCATCAAAGGAAGCGGGTTCTACAATGAGCAGTTCTTC. This codes for CAIKGSGFYNEQFF.